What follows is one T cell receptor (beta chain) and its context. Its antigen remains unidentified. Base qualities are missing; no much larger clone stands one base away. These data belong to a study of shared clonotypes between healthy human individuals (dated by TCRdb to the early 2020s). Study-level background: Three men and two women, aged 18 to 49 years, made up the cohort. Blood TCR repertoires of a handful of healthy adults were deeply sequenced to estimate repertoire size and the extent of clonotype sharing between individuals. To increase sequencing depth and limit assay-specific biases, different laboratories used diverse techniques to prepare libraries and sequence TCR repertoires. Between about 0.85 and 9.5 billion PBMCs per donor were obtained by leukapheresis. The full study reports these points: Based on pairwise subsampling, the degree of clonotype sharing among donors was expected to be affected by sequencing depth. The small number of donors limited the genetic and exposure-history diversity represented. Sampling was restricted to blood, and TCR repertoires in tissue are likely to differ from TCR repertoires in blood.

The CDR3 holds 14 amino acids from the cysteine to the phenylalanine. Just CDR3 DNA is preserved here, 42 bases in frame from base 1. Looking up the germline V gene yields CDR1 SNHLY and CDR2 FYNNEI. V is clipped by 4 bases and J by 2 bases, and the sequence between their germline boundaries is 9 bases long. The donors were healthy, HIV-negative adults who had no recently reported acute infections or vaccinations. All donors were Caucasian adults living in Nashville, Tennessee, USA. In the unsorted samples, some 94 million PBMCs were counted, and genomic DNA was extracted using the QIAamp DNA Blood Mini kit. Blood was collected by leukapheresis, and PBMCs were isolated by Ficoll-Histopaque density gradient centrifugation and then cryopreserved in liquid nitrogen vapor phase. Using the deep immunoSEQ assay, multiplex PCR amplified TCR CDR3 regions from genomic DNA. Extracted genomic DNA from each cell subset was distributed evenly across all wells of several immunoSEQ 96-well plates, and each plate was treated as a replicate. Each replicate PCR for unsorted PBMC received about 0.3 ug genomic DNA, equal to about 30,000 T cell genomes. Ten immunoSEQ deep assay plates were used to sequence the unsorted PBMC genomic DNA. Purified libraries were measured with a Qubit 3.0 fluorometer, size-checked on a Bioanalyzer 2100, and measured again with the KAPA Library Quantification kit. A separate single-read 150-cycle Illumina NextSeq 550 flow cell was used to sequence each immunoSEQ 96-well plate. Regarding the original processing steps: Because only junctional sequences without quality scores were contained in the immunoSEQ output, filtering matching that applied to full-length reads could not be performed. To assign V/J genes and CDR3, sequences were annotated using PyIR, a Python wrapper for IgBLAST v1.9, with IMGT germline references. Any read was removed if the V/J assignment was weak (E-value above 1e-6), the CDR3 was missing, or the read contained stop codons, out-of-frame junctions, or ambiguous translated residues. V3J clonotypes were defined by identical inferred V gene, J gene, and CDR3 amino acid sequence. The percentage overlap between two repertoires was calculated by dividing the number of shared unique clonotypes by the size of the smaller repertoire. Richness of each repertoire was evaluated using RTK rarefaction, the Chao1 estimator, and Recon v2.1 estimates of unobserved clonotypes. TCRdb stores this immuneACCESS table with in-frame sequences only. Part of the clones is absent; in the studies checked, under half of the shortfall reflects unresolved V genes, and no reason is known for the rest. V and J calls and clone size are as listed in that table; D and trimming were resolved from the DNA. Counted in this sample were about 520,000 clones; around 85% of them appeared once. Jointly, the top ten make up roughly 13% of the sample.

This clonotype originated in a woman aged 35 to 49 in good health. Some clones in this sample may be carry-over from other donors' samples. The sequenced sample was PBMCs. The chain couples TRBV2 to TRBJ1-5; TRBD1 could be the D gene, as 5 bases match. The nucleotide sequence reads TGTGCCAGCAGTGCGACAGCCCGCAATCAGCCCCAGCATTTT. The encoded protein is CASSATARNQPQHF.